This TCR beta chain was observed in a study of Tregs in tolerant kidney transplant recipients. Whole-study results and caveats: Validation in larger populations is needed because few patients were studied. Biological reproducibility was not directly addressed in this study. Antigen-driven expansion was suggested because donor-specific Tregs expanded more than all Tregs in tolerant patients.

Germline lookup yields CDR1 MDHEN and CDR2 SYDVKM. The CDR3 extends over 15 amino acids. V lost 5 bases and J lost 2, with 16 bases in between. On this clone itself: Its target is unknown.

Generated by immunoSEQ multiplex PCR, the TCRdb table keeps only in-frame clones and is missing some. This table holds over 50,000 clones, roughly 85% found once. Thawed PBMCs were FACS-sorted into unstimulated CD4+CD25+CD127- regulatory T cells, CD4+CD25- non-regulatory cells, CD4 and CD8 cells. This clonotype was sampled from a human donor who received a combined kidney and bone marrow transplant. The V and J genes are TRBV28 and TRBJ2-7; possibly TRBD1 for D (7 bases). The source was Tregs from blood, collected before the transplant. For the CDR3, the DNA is TGTGCCAGCAGTCCACAGGGACAGCGGGCCTACGAGCAGTACTTC. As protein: CASSPQGQRAYEQYF.